The 32 T cell receptor beta chains below come from one sample, sequenced in a study of T-cell memory formation after mild COVID-19. A single record per CDR3 protein comes from TCRdb applying MiXCR to the 5' RACE reads. The table lists a few hundred thousand distinct CDR3 sequences, 16% of them singletons, with roughly 24% in the top ten. The sequenced sample was PBMCs or a T cell subset sorted from them (not recorded which). These receptors all come from a man in his late teens or twenties who had mild COVID-19 (a few samples of this study predate the infection). Cell type and time point are not known.

The chain uses TRBV6-2 or TRBV6-3 and TRBJ2-7; D is unresolved. Germline values: CDR1 MNHEY, CDR2 SVGEGT. V was shortened by 6 bases and J by 2 bases, with 14 bases between the two germline ends. The CDR3 has 14 amino acids. The CDR3 region is CASSPSMITYEQYF. CDR3 DNA sequence: TGTGCCAGCAGCCCTTCCATGATTACCTACGAGCAGTACTTC.

This clonotype turned up a few times. The CDR3 region has the DNA TGTGCCAGCAGGCCCGACAGCTCTGGGGCCAACGTCCTGACTTTC. Protein product: CASRPDSSGANVLTF. V gene TRBV5-6 combines with J gene TRBJ2-6, with D possibly being TRBD1 (5 bases). The CDR3 runs to 15 residues. Germline values: CDR1 SGHDT, CDR2 YYEEEE. V lost 5 bases and J 0 bases, leaving 9 bases between the germline ends.

In this sample, this clonotype turned up a few times. The chain is built from TRBV12-3 or TRBV12-4 and TRBJ2-2; maybe TRBD2 (7 bases). This CDR3 is 16 amino acids long. V shed 4 bases and J shed 4 bases, with 16 bases lying between them. The CDR3 sequence: CASSSPAGALTGELFF. For the CDR3, the DNA is TGTGCCAGCAGTTCTCCTGCGGGGGCTCTCACCGGGGAGCTGTTTTTT.

This clonotype was observed a few times. The J gene is TRBJ2-2, the V gene TRBV7-8; TRBD1 might be the D (5 bases). The CDR3 has 15 residues. Germline CDR1 and CDR2: SGHVS and FQNEAQ. Deletions cut 0 bases from V and 3 bases from J, with 8 bases between. CDR3 in amino acids: CASSLAGPHTGELFF. The CDR3 bases are TGTGCCAGCAGCTTAGCGGGGCCCCACACCGGGGAGCTGTTTTTT.

This clonotype was observed a handful of times. The genes are TRBV7-2 and TRBJ2-5, with D unresolved. This CDR3 region has 15 residues. Trimming removed 1 base from V and 5 bases from J, with 14 bases in between. Germline CDR1 is SGHTA and CDR2 is FQGNSA. CDR3 coding DNA: TGTGCCAGCAGCTTAGAGGGTCTTAGTCGGGAGACCCAGTACTTC. This gives the protein CASSLEGLSRETQYF.

This clonotype appeared a few times. This rearrangement joins TRBV5-1 to TRBJ2-3; 10 bases fit TRBD2. The CDR3 spans 14 residues. Germline CDR1 SGHRS, CDR2 YFSETQ. V trimming: 6 bases; J trimming: 10 bases; junction bases outside the gene matches: 11. The DNA of the CDR3 is TGCGCCAGCATCCAGACTAGCGGGCCTCATCCGCAGTATTTT. Translation gives CASIQTSGPHPQYF. Drawing the rest from reference TRBV5-1 and TRBJ2-3, the complete variable domain is KAGVTQTPRYLIKTRGQQVTLSCSPISGHRSVSWYQQTPGQGLQFLFEYFSETQRNKGNFPGRFSGRQFSNSRSEMNVSTLELGDSALYLCASIQTSGPHPQYFGPGTRLTVL.

This clonotype turned up a few times. This sequence joins TRBV6-2 or TRBV6-3 and TRBJ1-2, with TRBD1 identical over 7 bases. The ends lost 5 bases at V and 7 bases at J; junction bases unmatched: 7. The CDR3 loop spans 13 amino acids. Germline lookup yields CDR1 MNHEY and CDR2 SVGEGT. CDR3 sequence: CASSLRQGSGYTF. Here the CDR3 DNA reads TGTGCCAGCAGTCTCCGACAGGGTTCTGGCTACACCTTC.

The rearrangement links TRBV7-9 to TRBJ2-5; the D is unclear. The V gene's germline CDR1 is SEHNR and CDR2 FQNEAQ (reference sequence). The V end was cut by 3 bases, the J end by 6 bases, with 17 bases between. The CDR3 spans 15 residues. The CDR3 protein is CASSFLLGGIQTQYF. The CDR3 bases are TGTGCCAGCAGCTTTCTTCTGGGTGGGATTCAGACCCAGTACTTC. The full variable domain, rest sourced from reference TRBV7-9 and TRBJ2-5, is DTGVSQNPRHKITKRGQNVTFRCDPISEHNRLYWYRQTLGQGPEFLTYFQNEAQLEKSRLLSDRFSAERPKGSFSTLEIQRTEQGDSAMYLCASSFLLGGIQTQYFGPGTRLLVL.

This clonotype was picked up one time. The chain combines TRBV7-2 with TRBJ2-3; 12 nucleotides line up with TRBD2. This CDR3 spans 19 amino acids. V was clipped by 6 bases and J by 5 bases; unmatched bases: 18. Germline V lookup: CDR1 SGHTA, CDR2 FQGNSA. The CDR3 is CASRPLPGLAGGLIDTQYF. The CDR3, as DNA: TGTGCCAGCAGACCTCTCCCGGGACTAGCGGGCGGGCTAATAGATACGCAGTATTTT.

This clonotype was counted many times. The chain carries TRBV3-1 and TRBJ2-1; tentatively, D is TRBD2 (5 bases). The V and J ends lost 3 bases and 0 bases respectively, with 12 bases between them. CDR3 length: 16 amino acids. Germline V CDR1 and CDR2: LGHDT, YNNKEL (reference sequence). The chain's CDR3 is CASSHRTANSYNEQFF. The CDR3 bases are TGTGCCAGCAGCCACCGGACTGCGAACTCCTACAATGAGCAGTTCTTC.

CDR3 DNA: TGCGCCAGCAGCTGGACGGCTTCGGACAGGGTTAAAAACATTCAGTACTTC. Translation: CASSWTASDRVKNIQYF. This rearrangement joins TRBV5-1 to TRBJ2-4; 8 nucleotides agree with TRBD1. Germline trimming cut 3 bases from V and 4 bases from J; bases unmatched to any gene: 12. Germline lookup yields CDR1 SGHRS and CDR2 YFSETQ. CDR3 length: 17 amino acids.

This clonotype was picked up a small number of times. CDR3 coding DNA: TGCGCCAGCAAACAAGAGAAAGGGGCCGGGGAGCTGTTTTTT. It codes for CASKQEKGAGELFF. The chain uses TRBV4-1 and TRBJ2-2; tentative D call: TRBD1 (5 bases). V lost 7 bases, J lost 6 bases, and 15 bases lay in between. This CDR3 has 14 amino acids. The germline V gene encodes CDR1 MGHRA and CDR2 YSYEKL.

This chain connects TRBV28 to TRBJ1-2; perhaps TRBD1 as D (6 bases). Trimming left V 6 bases short and J 2 bases short, with 16 bases between. Germline V gene lookup returns CDR1 MDHEN and CDR2 SYDVKM. The CDR3 runs to 15 residues. The CDR3 loop is CASSPQGRGNYGYTF. In DNA, the CDR3 is TGTGCCAGCAGCCCCCAGGGGCGAGGGAACTATGGCTACACCTTC.

This clonotype has at least ten counts. J is TRBJ2-7 and V is TRBV4-1, with D perhaps assigned TRBD1 or TRBD2 (5 bases each). Germline assignment: CDR1 MGHRA and CDR2 YSYEKL. The CDR3 extends over 16 amino acids. V was pared by 4 bases and J by 5 bases, with 21 bases between. CDR3 nucleotide sequence: TGCGCCAGCAGCCCAGGGAGTGGCATAGGCATCGACGAGCAGTACTTC. Translated, it gives CASSPGSGIGIDEQYF.

The chain recombines TRBV4-1 with TRBJ1-5; maybe TRBD1 (5 bases). This CDR3 is 19 amino acids long. Germline V CDR1 and CDR2: MGHRA, YSYEKL. V was trimmed by 0 bases and J by 5 bases, leaving 23 bases between them. This CDR3 reads CASSQDKRWQGEGHQPQHF. The CDR3 DNA reads TGCGCCAGCAGCCAAGATAAAAGGTGGCAGGGAGAGGGTCATCAGCCCCAGCATTTT.

The chain uses TRBV7-2 and TRBJ1-2, with TRBD1 matching 7 bases. V was clipped by 5 bases and J by 2 bases; unmatched bases: 8. Germline CDR1 reads SGHTA; CDR2 reads FQGNSA. This CDR3 spans 15 amino acids. CDR3 protein: CASSPGTAMNYGYTF. CDR3 nucleotides: TGTGCCAGCAGCCCAGGGACAGCCATGAACTATGGCTACACCTTC.

In its sample, this clonotype was seen a few times. The chain employs TRBV6-2 or TRBV6-3 and TRBJ2-2; TRBD1 matches at 7 bases. The CDR3 spans 12 residues. Germline CDR1 is MNHEY and CDR2 is SVGEGT. The V gene end was trimmed by 8 bases and the J gene end by 7 bases; junction bases not matched to a gene: 4. In nucleotides, the CDR3 is TGTGCCAGCCAACAGGGGAGCGGGGAGCTGTTTTTT. Translated: CASQQGSGELFF.

The V and J genes are TRBV5-5 and TRBJ2-7; D possibly corresponds to TRBD1 (6 bases). CDR1 and CDR2 from the germline V gene are SGHKS and YYEKEE (reference sequence). V was trimmed by 4 bases and J by 4 bases, leaving 15 bases between them. The CDR3 covers 14 residues. As DNA, the CDR3 is TGTGCCAGCAGCCGCGATCTGGGGGCGTACGAGCAGTACGTC. Its protein is CASSRDLGAYEQYV.

The V call is TRBV29-1, the J call TRBJ1-1, with D perhaps TRBD1 (6 bases). This CDR3 has 13 residues. The V gene lost 7 bases and the J gene lost 1 base, with 13 bases spanning the gap. In germline, CDR1 is SQVTM, CDR2 ANQGSEA. The CDR3 spells CSAKDSWNTEAFF. The CDR3 nucleotides read TGCAGCGCCAAGGACAGCTGGAACACTGAAGCTTTCTTT.

The chain employs TRBV6-1 and TRBJ2-3, with D uncertain. Trimming stripped 5 bases from V and 0 bases from J, with 15 bases between. The CDR3 spans 16 residues. Germline CDR1 and CDR2: MNHNS and SASEGT. The CDR3 region is CASSNPRWASTDTQYF. The CDR3 nucleotides are TGTGCCAGCAGTAACCCCCGCTGGGCTAGCACAGATACGCAGTATTTT.

This clonotype was picked up many times. This chain links TRBV5-1 with TRBJ2-7; D remains ambiguous. Trimming left V 0 bases short and J 0 bases short, with 10 bases between. CDR1 is SGHRS, CDR2 YFSETQ, per germline. The CDR3 totals 15 residues. CDR3 amino acids: CASSLVTGVSYEQYF. In DNA, the CDR3 is TGCGCCAGCAGCTTGGTGACGGGCGTCTCCTACGAGCAGTACTTC.

This chain uses TRBV3-1 with TRBJ2-5; possibly TRBD2 for D (5 bases). The CDR3 has 17 amino acids. The germline CDR1 and CDR2 sequences are LGHDT and YNNKEL (reference sequence). V was clipped by 2 bases and J by 2 bases, with 18 bases between them. The CDR3 DNA is TGTGCCAGCAGCCAAAGGCCGAACTACGGGATACAAGAGACCCAGTACTTC. Translating gives CASSQRPNYGIQETQYF.

The chain combines TRBV29-1 with TRBJ1-6, with TRBD1 as a possible D gene (5 bases). The CDR3 contains 13 residues. Germline V gene data show CDR1 as SQVTM and CDR2 as ANQGSEA. The V end lost 5 bases, the J end lost 8 bases, and 13 bases lay between the germline ends. The CDR3 region is CSVRQNADSPLHF. In DNA, the CDR3 is TGCAGCGTTCGACAGAATGCCGATTCACCCCTCCACTTT.

This clonotype has more than one count but fewer than ten. The J gene is TRBJ2-3, the V gene TRBV12-3 or TRBV12-4, with D possibly being TRBD2 (7 bases). The CDR3 is made up of 14 amino acids. V was clipped by 5 bases and J by 3 bases, with 12 bases between them. CDR3 protein: CASSMGGLTDTQYF. The CDR3 DNA reads TGTGCCAGCAGTATGGGGGGGCTTACAGATACGCAGTATTTT.

This clonotype showed up just a few times. The chain uses TRBV7-9 and TRBJ2-1; 7 nucleotides match TRBD1. V lost 1 base and J lost 7; bases outside the gene matches: 1. CDR1 is SEHNR, CDR2 FQNEAQ, per germline (reference sequence). This CDR3 has 13 amino acids. The CDR3, as DNA: TGTGCCAGCAGCTTAGAGGGGGCGAATGAGCAGTTCTTC. Translated, it gives CASSLEGANEQFF.

This clonotype has at least ten counts. The rearrangement joins TRBV7-2 to TRBJ2-2, with a weak D call TRBD1 (6 bases). This CDR3 is 15 amino acids long. The germline V gene encodes CDR1 SGHTA and CDR2 FQGNSA. Trimming left V 4 bases short and J 6 bases short, with 15 bases between. The CDR3 sequence is CASSSLGGVAGELFF. The DNA for the CDR3 is TGTGCCAGCAGCTCGCTTGGGGGCGTTGCCGGGGAGCTGTTTTTT.

The chain combines TRBV20-1 with TRBJ1-1; no reliable D call. The V end lost 7 bases, the J end lost 3 bases, and 18 bases lay between the germline ends. The CDR3 covers 14 residues. Per germline, CDR1 DFQATT and CDR2 SNEGSKA (reference sequence). The CDR3 nucleotides are TGCAGTGGTAGGAGACGGGGTGCGGACACTGAAGCTTTCTTT. Protein sequence: CSGRRRGADTEAFF.

A remark on this clonotype: A much larger clone lies a single base off, so this may be a read error. The V call is TRBV11-3, the J call TRBJ2-7; 12 nucleotides agree with TRBD2. J lost 6 bases, V lost 5 bases, and 14 bases had no gene match. The CDR3 contains 17 residues. The germline gives CDR1 SGHNT, CDR2 YENEEA. The CDR3 reads CASSHGLAGGPGCEQYF. In DNA form, the CDR3 reads TGTGCCAGCAGCCACGGCCTAGCGGGAGGGCCAGGCTGCGAGCAGTACTTC.

The J gene is TRBJ2-1, the V gene TRBV20-1, with D possibly TRBD1 on 6 matching bases. The germline V gene has CDR1 DFQATT and CDR2 SNEGSKA (reference sequence). The CDR3 spans 16 residues. V dropped 3 bases and J dropped 9 bases, with 24 bases sitting between them. The CDR3 is CSASRGSGVTQAEQFF. CDR3 DNA: TGCAGTGCTAGTAGAGGGTCAGGGGTTACCCAAGCTGAGCAGTTCTTC.

The chain uses TRBV28 and TRBJ1-1; possible D gene TRBD1, 5 bases. Germline values: CDR1 MDHEN, CDR2 SYDVKM. The CDR3 spans 13 residues. The V end was cut by 3 bases, the J end by 6 bases, with 11 bases between. The CDR3 loop reads CASSLGVGPEAFF. The DNA of the CDR3 is TGTGCCAGCAGTTTGGGGGTAGGTCCTGAAGCTTTCTTT.

This clonotype showed up many times. This chain uses TRBV7-6 with TRBJ2-2; perhaps TRBD1 as D (6 bases). The germline V gene encodes CDR1 SGHVS and CDR2 FNYEAQ. There are 14 residues in the CDR3. With 5 bases removed from V and 7 bases from J, the gap between germline ends came to 14 bases. CDR3 nucleotides: TGTGCCAGCAGCCGAGTCCAGGGGTACGGGGAGCTGTTTTTT. As protein: CASSRVQGYGELFF.

The chain is built from TRBV7-3 and TRBJ2-3, with 14 nucleotides matching TRBD2. The CDR3 consists of 18 residues. The trim removed 3 bases at V and 2 bases at J, leaving 7 bases unmatched. Germline assignment: CDR1 SGHTA and CDR2 FQGTGA. The CDR3 spells CASSFYATSGGDTDTQYF. Written as DNA, the CDR3 is TGTGCCAGCAGCTTCTACGCGACTAGCGGGGGGGACACAGATACGCAGTATTTT.